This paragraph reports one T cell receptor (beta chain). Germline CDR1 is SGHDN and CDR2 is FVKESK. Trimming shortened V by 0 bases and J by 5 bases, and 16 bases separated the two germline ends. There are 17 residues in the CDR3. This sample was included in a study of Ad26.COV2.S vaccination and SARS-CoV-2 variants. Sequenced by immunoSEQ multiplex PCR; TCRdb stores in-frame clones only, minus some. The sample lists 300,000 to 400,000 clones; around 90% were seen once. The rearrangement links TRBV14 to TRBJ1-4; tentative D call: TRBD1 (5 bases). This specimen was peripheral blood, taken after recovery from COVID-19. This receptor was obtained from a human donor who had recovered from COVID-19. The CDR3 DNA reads TGTGCCAGCAGCCAAGATTATTTCAGGGCCCCAAATGAAAAACTGTTTTTT. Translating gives CASSQDYFRAPNEKLFF.